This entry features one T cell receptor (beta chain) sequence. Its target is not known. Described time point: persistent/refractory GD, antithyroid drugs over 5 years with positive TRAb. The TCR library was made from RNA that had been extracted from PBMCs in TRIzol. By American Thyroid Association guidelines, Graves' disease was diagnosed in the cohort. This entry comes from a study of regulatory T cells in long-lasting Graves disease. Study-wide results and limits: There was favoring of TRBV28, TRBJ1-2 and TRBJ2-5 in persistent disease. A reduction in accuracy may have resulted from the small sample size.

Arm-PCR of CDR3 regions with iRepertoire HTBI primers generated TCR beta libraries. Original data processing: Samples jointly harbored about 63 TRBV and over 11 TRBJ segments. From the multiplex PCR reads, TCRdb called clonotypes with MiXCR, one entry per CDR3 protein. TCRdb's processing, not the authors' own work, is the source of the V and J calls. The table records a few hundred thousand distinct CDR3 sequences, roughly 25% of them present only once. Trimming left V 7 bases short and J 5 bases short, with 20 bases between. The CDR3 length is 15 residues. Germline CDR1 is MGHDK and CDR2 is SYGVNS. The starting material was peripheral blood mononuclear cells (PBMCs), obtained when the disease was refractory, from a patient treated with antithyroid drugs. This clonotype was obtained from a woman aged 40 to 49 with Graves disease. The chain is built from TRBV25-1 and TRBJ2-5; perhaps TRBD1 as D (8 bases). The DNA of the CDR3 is TGTGCCAGCAAAGGGGGGGCAGGGGGCTGGGAGACCCAGTACTTC. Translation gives CASKGGAGGWETQYF.